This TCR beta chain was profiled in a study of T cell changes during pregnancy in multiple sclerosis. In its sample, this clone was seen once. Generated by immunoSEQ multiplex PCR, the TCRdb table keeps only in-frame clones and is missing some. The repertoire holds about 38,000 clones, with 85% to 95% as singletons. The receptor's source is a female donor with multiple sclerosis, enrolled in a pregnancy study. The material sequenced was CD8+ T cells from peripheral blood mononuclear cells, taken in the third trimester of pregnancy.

The CDR3 coding sequence is TGTGCCAGCAGCTTAGGACAAAGTTCGACTAATGAAAAACTGTTTTTT. Protein sequence: CASSLGQSSTNEKLFF. The chain combines TRBV5-8 with TRBJ1-4; D may be TRBD1 (5 bases). V lost 2 bases to trimming and J lost 2 bases, with 13 bases between them. The CDR3 has 16 residues. Germline CDR1 and CDR2: SGHTS and YDEGEE. The full variable domain, completed using reference TRBV5-8 and TRBJ1-4, is EAGVTQSPTHLIKTRGQQATLRCSPISGHTSVYWYQQALGLGLQFLLWYDEGEERNRGNFPPRFSGRQFPNYSSELNVNALELEDSALYLCASSLGQSSTNEKLFFGSGTQLSVL.